This T cell receptor (beta chain) emerged from a study of shared clonotypes between healthy human individuals. TCRdb's table, derived via immunoSEQ multiplex PCR, lists solely in-frame clones and lacks some. Of about 2.4 million clones in the sample, approximately 94% were seen once. In germline, CDR1 is SGHRS, CDR2 YFSETQ. J gave up 4 bases and V 4 bases, and 11 bases lay outside the gene matches. The CDR3 is 15 residues long. The origin of this receptor is a man between 18 and 29 years old in good health. Some clones in this sample may be carry-over from other donors' samples. The V and J genes are TRBV5-1 and TRBJ2-7, with 7 bases fitting TRBD2. Sequenced sample: naive CD4+ T cells from PBMCs. Subset reported: CD45RA+ positively selected. In DNA, the CDR3 is TGCGCCAGCAGCCCCCTAGCTGGGAGGGGTTACGAGCAGTACTTC. It translates to CASSPLAGRGYEQYF.